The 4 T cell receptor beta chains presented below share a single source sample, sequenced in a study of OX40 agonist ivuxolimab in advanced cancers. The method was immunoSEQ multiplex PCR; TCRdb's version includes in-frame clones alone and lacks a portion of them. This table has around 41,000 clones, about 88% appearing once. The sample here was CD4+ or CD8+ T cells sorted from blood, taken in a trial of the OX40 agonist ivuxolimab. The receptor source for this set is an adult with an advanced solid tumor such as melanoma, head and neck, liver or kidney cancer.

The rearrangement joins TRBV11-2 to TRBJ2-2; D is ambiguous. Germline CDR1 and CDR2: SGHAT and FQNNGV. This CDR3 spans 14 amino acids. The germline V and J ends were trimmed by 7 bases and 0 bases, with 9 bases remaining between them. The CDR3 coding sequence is TGTGCCAGCACCCCGGCTCCGAACACCGGGGAGCTGTTTTTT. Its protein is CASTPAPNTGELFF.

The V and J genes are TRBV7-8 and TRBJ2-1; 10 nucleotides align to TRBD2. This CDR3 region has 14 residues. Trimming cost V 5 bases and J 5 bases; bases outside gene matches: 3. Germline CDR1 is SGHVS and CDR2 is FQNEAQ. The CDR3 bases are TGTGCCAGCAGCCGGACTAGCGGTCACAATGAGCAGTTCTTC. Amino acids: CASSRTSGHNEQFF.

This CDR3 is CASSSSVTGNEQYF. The CDR3 nucleotides read TGTGCCAGTAGTTCCTCCGTGACAGGGAACGAGCAGTACTTC. V usage is TRBV19 and J usage is TRBJ2-7, with TRBD1 matching over 7 bases. J gave up 5 bases and V 5 bases, and 9 bases lay outside the gene matches. In germline, CDR1 is LNHDA, CDR2 SQIVND (reference sequence). The CDR3 covers 14 residues.

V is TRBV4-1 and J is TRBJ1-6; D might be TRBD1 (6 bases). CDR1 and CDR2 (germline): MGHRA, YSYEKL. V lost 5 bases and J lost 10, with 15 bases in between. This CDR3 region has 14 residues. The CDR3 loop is CASSSPLGGSPLHF. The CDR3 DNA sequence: TGCGCCAGCAGCTCTCCCTTGGGGGGCTCACCCCTCCACTTT.